This T cell receptor beta chain was identified during a study of blood T cells in healthy people across ages. General study results and limits: There was a strong correlation between TCR beta diversity and naive T cell percentage.

Trimming removed 1 base at V and 1 base at J, with 15 bases between. CDR1 and CDR2 from the germline V gene are LGHNA and YNFKEQ. There are 17 residues in the CDR3. This clonotype was detected once. Its antigen is unidentified. The study recruited healthy Caucasian donors from Russia who were aged about 6 to 90. Through a sample-barcoded 5' primer and a J-beta primer mix, a second PCR was run for roughly 7 to 11 cycles. Every single cDNA molecule received a tag from a template-switch adaptor with 12 random nucleotides. Every sample produced at least 2.5 million CDR3-containing paired-end reads. TCRdb fed the 5' RACE reads into MiXCR, producing one record per CDR3 protein. The table lists hundreds of thousands of distinct CDR3 sequences, approximately 30% of them singletons, with 15% to 17% in the top ten.

The chain has TRBV4-2 and TRBJ2-3; D is unresolved. The sample comprised blood. The receptor was isolated from a woman of 80 years or more in good health. The CDR3 bases are TGTGCCAGCAGCCAAGGAAGGCGGAGTGGGGGCACAGATACGCAGTATTTT. Protein product: CASSQGRRSGGTDTQYF.